Each of the 26 T cell receptor beta chains below was sequenced from the same sample in a study of cytomegalovirus exposure and HLA in healthy donors. 13 Jbeta primers and 60 Vbeta primers were used for the PCR. The repertoire was sequenced with immunoSEQ multiplex PCR; TCRdb's copy has only in-frame clones and lacks some. The sample lists 85,000 to 95,000 clones, less than 85% occurring once. Material for sequencing was PBMCs. Receptors originate from a man under 40 in good health and CMV-seropositive.

The chain links TRBV6-4 to TRBJ2-7; D might be TRBD1 (6 bases). The CDR3 is made up of 13 amino acids. Trimming removed 10 bases from V and 2 bases from J, with 15 bases in between. The germline gives CDR1 MRHNA, CDR2 SNTAGT. Written as DNA, the CDR3 is TGTGCCATAAGTACGCAGGGGCCCTACGAGCAGTACTTC. Translated, it gives CAISTQGPYEQYF.

This chain links TRBV6-1 with TRBJ2-5; no definite D call. V was cut by 9 bases and J by 2 bases, with 13 bases left in between. CDR1 and CDR2 from the germline V gene are MNHNS and SASEGT. CDR3 length: 13 residues. The CDR3 protein is CASGLLRQETQYF. CDR3 coding DNA: TGTGCCAGTGGTCTGTTGAGGCAAGAGACCCAGTACTTC.

The rearrangement joins TRBV14 to TRBJ1-1, with D possibly matching TRBD1 (6 bases). The CDR3 is 15 amino acids. V lost 7 bases and J 4 bases, leaving 19 bases between the germline ends. Germline assignment: CDR1 SGHDN and CDR2 FVKESK. The CDR3: CASTLHGGLGTEAFF. CDR3 nucleotide sequence: TGTGCCAGCACACTTCATGGGGGCCTCGGCACTGAAGCTTTCTTT.

The chain is built from TRBV19 and TRBJ1-5, with D possibly matching TRBD1 (5 bases). This CDR3 has 14 residues. V was pared by 5 bases and J by 5 bases, with 13 bases between. Germline lookup yields CDR1 LNHDA and CDR2 SQIVND (reference sequence). This chain's CDR3 is CASSRYRKDQPQHF. CDR3 nucleotide sequence: TGTGCCAGTAGTCGATACAGGAAAGATCAGCCCCAGCATTTT.

This clone was found a few times. This chain links TRBV7-3 with TRBJ1-5; 10 nucleotides match TRBD1. Germline CDR1 SGHTA, CDR2 FQGTGA. The junction had 6 bases not matched to a gene; V was cut back by 0 bases and J by 7 bases. The CDR3 has 16 amino acids. The CDR3 bases are TGTGCCAGCAGCTTAACGAAGGGACAGGGGCCCCAGCCCCAGCATTTT. This gives the protein CASSLTKGQGPQPQHF.

The rearrangement uses TRBV6-5 and TRBJ1-6; D is perhaps TRBD1 (6 bases). This CDR3 contains 15 residues. Per the germline V gene, CDR1 is MNHEY and CDR2 is SVGAGI. V lost 0 bases to trimming and J lost 10 bases, with 13 bases between them. In nucleotides, the CDR3 is TGTGCCAGCAGTTACTCGACACAGGGAAGGTCACCCCTCCACTTT. It encodes CASSYSTQGRSPLHF.

V and J are TRBV6-1 and TRBJ1-1, with 7 bases identical to TRBD1. The junction had 6 bases not matched to a gene; V was cut back by 6 bases and J by 8 bases. The CDR3 extends over 12 amino acids. Germline CDR1 MNHNS, CDR2 SASEGT. CDR3 region: CASSFGQAEAFF. The CDR3 nucleotides are TGTGCCAGCAGCTTCGGACAGGCGGAAGCTTTCTTT.

This sequence joins TRBV7-3 and TRBJ1-6; 7 bases fit TRBD1. The CDR3 has 15 residues. Germline values: CDR1 SGHTA, CDR2 FQGTGA. J gave up 10 bases and V 5 bases, and 11 bases lay outside the gene matches. The CDR3 DNA is TGTGCCAGCAGCGTCCGACAGGGAGTAGGGTCACCCCTCCACTTT. Residues: CASSVRQGVGSPLHF.

The gene calls are TRBV5-1 and TRBJ1-4; D may be TRBD1 (5 bases). The CDR3 sequence is 13 residues long. From germline, CDR1 is SGHRS and CDR2 YFSETQ. V gave up 4 bases and J gave up 5 bases, with 9 bases separating them. The CDR3 DNA reads TGCGCCAGCAGCGCCGACAGAAATGAAAAACTGTTTTTT. Translated: CASSADRNEKLFF.

The rearrangement joins TRBV11-2 to TRBJ1-3; perhaps TRBD1 as D (6 bases). The V gene's germline CDR1 is SGHAT and CDR2 FQNNGV. CDR3 length equals 14 residues. The V end lost 5 bases, the J end lost 3 bases, and 11 bases lay between the germline ends. CDR3 sequence: CASSEQGRGNTIYF. CDR3 nucleotide sequence: TGTGCCAGCAGCGAACAGGGACGTGGAAACACCATATATTTT.

V is TRBV27 and J is TRBJ2-3; 12 positions agree with TRBD2. Trimming cost V 6 bases and J 0 bases; bases outside gene matches: 13. Germline V gene sequence: CDR1 MNHEY, CDR2 SMNVEV (reference sequence). CDR3 length: 19 residues. The chain's CDR3 is CASRYHNHGTSGSTDTQYF. CDR3 in DNA: TGTGCCAGCAGATACCATAATCACGGGACTAGCGGGAGCACAGATACGCAGTATTTT.

A few counts support this clone. The gene calls are TRBV5-1 and TRBJ1-1; D remains unclear. The length of the CDR3 is 12 residues. V lost 0 bases and J 5 bases, leaving 5 bases between the germline ends. The germline V gene encodes CDR1 SGHRS and CDR2 YFSETQ. The DNA of the CDR3 is TGCGCCAGCAGCTTGGCTATAACTGAAGCTTTCTTT. It encodes CASSLAITEAFF.

Only one count was recorded for this clone. V usage is TRBV25-1 and J usage is TRBJ2-3, with 12 nucleotides matching TRBD2. V shed 4 bases, J shed 6 bases, and the junction held 11 bases outside the gene matches. The V gene's germline CDR1 is MGHDK and CDR2 SYGVNS. This CDR3 has 17 amino acids. DNA of the CDR3: TGTGCCAGCAGTGCGAGGACTAGCGGGGTTTTAACGGATACGCAGTATTTT. Its translation: CASSARTSGVLTDTQYF.

The chain has TRBV9 and TRBJ2-3, with 16 bases fitting TRBD2. Germline CDR1 and CDR2: SGDLS and YYNGEE. The ends lost 4 bases at V and 5 bases at J; junction bases unmatched: 4. The CDR3 totals 16 residues. The CDR3 region is CASSPGTSGGVDTQYF. In nucleotides, the CDR3 is TGTGCCAGCAGCCCAGGGACTAGCGGGGGGGTAGATACGCAGTATTTT.

The V and J genes are TRBV4-1 and TRBJ2-4; 11 bases line up with TRBD1. The germline CDR1 and CDR2 sequences are MGHRA and YSYEKL. The CDR3 extends over 16 amino acids. V lost 0 bases and J lost 7; bases outside the gene matches: 5. CDR3: CASSQEDRGHRNIQYF. The CDR3 bases are TGCGCCAGCAGCCAAGAGGACAGGGGGCATCGGAACATTCAGTACTTC.

The chain links TRBV7-9 to TRBJ1-4, with D unresolved. Germline V gives CDR1 SEHNR, CDR2 FQNEAQ (reference sequence). The germline V and J ends were trimmed by 1 base and 4 bases, with 7 bases remaining between them. The CDR3 extends over 14 amino acids. CDR3 sequence: CASSLDNGNEKLFF. The DNA for the CDR3 is TGTGCCAGCAGCTTAGACAATGGTAATGAAAAACTGTTTTTT. The variable domain in full, completed from reference TRBV7-9 and TRBJ1-4, reads DTGVSQNPRHKITKRGQNVTFRCDPISEHNRLYWYRQTLGQGPEFLTYFQNEAQLEKSRLLSDRFSAERPKGSFSTLEIQRTEQGDSAMYLCASSLDNGNEKLFFGSGTQLSVL.

The CDR3 nucleotides read TGCGCCAGCAGCTCGACAGGGAACGGGAACACTGAAGCTTTCTTT. Translation gives CASSSTGNGNTEAFF. The genes are TRBV5-1 and TRBJ1-1, with TRBD1 matching 7 bases. This CDR3 comprises 15 residues. From germline, CDR1 is SGHRS and CDR2 YFSETQ. The V and J ends lost 3 bases and 1 base, in that order; junction bases with no gene match: 6.

This sequence joins TRBV9 and TRBJ1-3; 8 bases align to TRBD1. V trimming: 4 bases; J trimming: 4 bases; junction bases outside the gene matches: 7. The CDR3 length is 15 residues. Per germline, CDR1 SGDLS and CDR2 YYNGEE. The CDR3 sequence is CASSPQGALGNTIYF. In DNA form, the CDR3 reads TGTGCCAGCAGCCCTCAGGGGGCGTTGGGAAACACCATATATTTT. The full variable domain, completed using reference TRBV9 and TRBJ1-3, is DSGVTQTPKHLITATGQRVTLRCSPRSGDLSVYWYQQSLDQGLQFLIQYYNGEERAKGNILERFSAQQFPDLHSELNLSSLELGDSALYFCASSPQGALGNTIYFGEGSWLTVV.

The rearrangement links TRBV20-1 to TRBJ2-7, with D perhaps matching TRBD2 (5 bases). Germline V gives CDR1 DFQATT, CDR2 SNEGSKA (reference sequence). V was pared by 1 base and J by 4 bases, with 5 bases between. CDR3 length: 11 amino acids. CDR3 residues: CSARAGYEQYF. The DNA of the CDR3 is TGCAGTGCTAGAGCGGGATACGAGCAGTACTTC.

This clone was observed a single time. This chain links TRBV15 with TRBJ2-7; a possible D gene is TRBD2 (6 bases). Germline assignment: CDR1 LNHNV and CDR2 YYDKDF (reference sequence). V gave up 0 bases and J gave up 1 base, with 7 bases separating them. The CDR3 loop spans 14 amino acids. This chain's CDR3 is CATSREGGSYEQYV. DNA of the CDR3: TGTGCCACCAGCAGAGAGGGGGGTTCCTACGAGCAGTACGTC.

The chain uses TRBV5-4 and TRBJ2-5, with TRBD1 identical over 8 bases. Germline CDR1 is SGHNT and CDR2 is YYREEE (reference sequence). The CDR3 is 14 amino acids. The V and J ends lost 0 bases and 4 bases, in that order; junction bases with no gene match: 2. CDR3 DNA sequence: TGTGCCAGCAGCTTGGAGGACAGGGCAGAGACCCAGTACTTC. This translates into CASSLEDRAETQYF. The whole variable domain, filled in from reference TRBV5-4 and TRBJ2-5, reads ETGVTQSPTHLIKTRGQQVTLRCSSQSGHNTVSWYQQALGQGPQFIFQYYREEENGRGNFPPRFSGLQFPNYSSELNVNALELDDSALYLCASSLEDRAETQYFGPGTRLLVL.

Many counts were recorded for this clone. The genes are TRBV30 and TRBJ1-1; the D gene is possibly TRBD1 (6 bases). CDR3 length: 13 residues. The V and J ends lost 5 bases and 3 bases respectively, with 13 bases between them. Germline CDR1 GTSNPN, CDR2 SVGIG (reference sequence). In DNA form, the CDR3 reads TGTGCCTGGGGGTACAGGGCGGACACTGAAGCTTTCTTT. As protein: CAWGYRADTEAFF.

This chain uses TRBV2 with TRBJ2-1; perhaps TRBD2 as D (5 bases). The CDR3 runs to 13 residues. Per the germline V gene, CDR1 is SNHLY and CDR2 is FYNNEI. V gave up 8 bases and J gave up 7 bases, with 15 bases separating them. As DNA, the CDR3 is TGTGCCAGCGTCCGGGGTTTGGGGAATGAGCAGTTCTTC. Its protein product is CASVRGLGNEQFF.

The rearrangement joins TRBV9 to TRBJ2-1; unclear D gene. Trimming cost V 10 bases and J 0 bases, with 17 bases left between them. Per germline, CDR1 SGDLS and CDR2 YYNGEE. CDR3 size: 15 residues. CDR3 region: CASGGRPSSYNEQFF. In DNA, the CDR3 is TGTGCCTCTGGCGGCCGGCCTAGCTCCTACAATGAGCAGTTCTTC.

This clone was seen once. V and J are TRBV28 and TRBJ2-7; TRBD2 aligns across 10 bases. The germline gives CDR1 MDHEN, CDR2 SYDVKM. There are 15 residues in the CDR3. Trimming cost V 7 bases and J 3 bases; bases outside gene matches: 9. The CDR3 region has the DNA TGTGCCAGCAACCTGGGGAGGACTAGCGGCTACGAGCAGTACTTC. Residues: CASNLGRTSGYEQYF.

Only one count was recorded for this clone. The rearrangement joins TRBV19 to TRBJ1-5, with 7 nucleotides matching TRBD1. This CDR3 contains 20 residues. From germline, CDR1 is LNHDA and CDR2 SQIVND (reference sequence). The junction had 17 bases not matched to a gene; V was cut back by 3 bases and J by 0 bases. CDR3 amino acids: CASSIRLPGTAHYSNQPQHF. In DNA, the CDR3 is TGTGCCAGTAGTATCCGTCTTCCCGGGACAGCGCACTATAGCAATCAGCCCCAGCATTTT.